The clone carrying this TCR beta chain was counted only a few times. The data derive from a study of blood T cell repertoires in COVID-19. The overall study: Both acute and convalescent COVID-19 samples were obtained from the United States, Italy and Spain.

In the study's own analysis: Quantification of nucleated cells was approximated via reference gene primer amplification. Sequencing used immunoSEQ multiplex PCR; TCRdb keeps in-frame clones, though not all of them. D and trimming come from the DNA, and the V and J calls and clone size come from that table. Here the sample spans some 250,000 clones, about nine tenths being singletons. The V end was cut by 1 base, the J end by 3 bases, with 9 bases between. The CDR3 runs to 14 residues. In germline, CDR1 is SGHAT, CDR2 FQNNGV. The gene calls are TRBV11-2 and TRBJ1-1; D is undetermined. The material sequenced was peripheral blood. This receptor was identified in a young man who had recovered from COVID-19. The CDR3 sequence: CASSLVSWDTEAFF. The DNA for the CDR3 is TGTGCCAGCAGCTTAGTTAGCTGGGACACTGAAGCTTTCTTT.